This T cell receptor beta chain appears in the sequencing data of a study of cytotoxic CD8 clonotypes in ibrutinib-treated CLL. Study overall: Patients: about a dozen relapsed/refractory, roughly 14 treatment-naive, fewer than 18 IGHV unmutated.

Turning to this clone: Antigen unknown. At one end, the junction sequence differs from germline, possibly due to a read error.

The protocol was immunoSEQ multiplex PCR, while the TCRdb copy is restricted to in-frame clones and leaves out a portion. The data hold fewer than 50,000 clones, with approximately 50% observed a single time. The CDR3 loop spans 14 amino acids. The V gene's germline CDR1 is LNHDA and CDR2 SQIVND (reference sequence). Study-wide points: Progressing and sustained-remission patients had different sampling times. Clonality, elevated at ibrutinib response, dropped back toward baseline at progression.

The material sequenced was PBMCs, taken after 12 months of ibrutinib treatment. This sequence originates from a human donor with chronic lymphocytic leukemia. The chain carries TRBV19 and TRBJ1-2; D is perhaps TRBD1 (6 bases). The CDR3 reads CASSIAVRGYDYTF. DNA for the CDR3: TGTGCCAGTAGTATAGCAGTCAGGGGTTATGACTACACCTTC.